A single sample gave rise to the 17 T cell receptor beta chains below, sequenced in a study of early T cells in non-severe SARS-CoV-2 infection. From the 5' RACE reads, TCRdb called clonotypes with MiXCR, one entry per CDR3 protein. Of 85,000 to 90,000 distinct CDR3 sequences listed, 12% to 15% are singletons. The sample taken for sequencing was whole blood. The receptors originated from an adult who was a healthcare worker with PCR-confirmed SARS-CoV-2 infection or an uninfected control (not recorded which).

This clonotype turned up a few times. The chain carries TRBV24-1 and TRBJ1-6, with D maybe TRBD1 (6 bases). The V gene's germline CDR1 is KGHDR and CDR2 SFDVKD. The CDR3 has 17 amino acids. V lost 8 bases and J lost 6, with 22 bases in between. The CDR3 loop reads CATNLVVRGVGNSPLHF. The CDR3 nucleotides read TGTGCCACCAACCTGGTGGTCAGGGGAGTCGGTAATTCACCCCTCCACTTT.

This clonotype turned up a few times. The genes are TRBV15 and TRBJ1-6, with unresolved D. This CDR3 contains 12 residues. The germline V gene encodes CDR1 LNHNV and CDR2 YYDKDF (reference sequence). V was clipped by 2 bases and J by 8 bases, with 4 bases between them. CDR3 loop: CATSRTDSPLHF. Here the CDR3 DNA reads TGTGCCACCAGCAGAACTGATTCACCCCTCCACTTT.

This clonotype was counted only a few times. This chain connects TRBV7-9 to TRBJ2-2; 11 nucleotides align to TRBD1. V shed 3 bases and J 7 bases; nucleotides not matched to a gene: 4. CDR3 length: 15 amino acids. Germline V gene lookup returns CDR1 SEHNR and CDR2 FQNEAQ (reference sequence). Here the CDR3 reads CASSFGQGAGGELFF. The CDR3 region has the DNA TGTGCCAGCAGCTTTGGACAGGGGGCCGGCGGGGAGCTGTTTTTT.

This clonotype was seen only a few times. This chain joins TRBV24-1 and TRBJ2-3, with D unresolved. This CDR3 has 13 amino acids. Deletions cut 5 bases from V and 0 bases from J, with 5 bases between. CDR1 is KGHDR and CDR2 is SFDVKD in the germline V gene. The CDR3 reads CATSGSSTDTQYF. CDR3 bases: TGTGCCACCAGTGGGTCTAGCACAGATACGCAGTATTTT.

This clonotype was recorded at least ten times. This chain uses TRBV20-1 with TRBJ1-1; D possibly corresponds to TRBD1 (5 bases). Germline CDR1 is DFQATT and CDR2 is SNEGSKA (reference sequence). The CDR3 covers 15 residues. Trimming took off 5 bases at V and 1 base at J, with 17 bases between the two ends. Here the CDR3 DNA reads TGCAGTGCTGCACCGGGACGGGGGACGAACACTGAAGCTTTCTTT. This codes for CSAAPGRGTNTEAFF.

DNA of the CDR3: TGTGCCAGCAGCTTAGTATCCCTGGTCGCAGGGTCGACTTACGAGCAGTACTTC. This gives the protein CASSLVSLVAGSTYEQYF. V usage is TRBV7-2 and J usage is TRBJ2-7; tentative D call: TRBD1 (5 bases). There are 18 residues in the CDR3. Germline V lookup: CDR1 SGHTA, CDR2 FQGNSA. Trimming stripped 1 base from V and 4 bases from J, with 23 bases between.

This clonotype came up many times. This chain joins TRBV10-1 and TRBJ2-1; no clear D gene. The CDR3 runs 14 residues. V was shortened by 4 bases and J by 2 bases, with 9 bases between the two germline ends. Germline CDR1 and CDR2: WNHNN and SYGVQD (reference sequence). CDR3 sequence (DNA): TGCGCCAGCAGTGGTGTAAATACCTACAATGAGCAGTTCTTC. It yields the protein CASSGVNTYNEQFF.

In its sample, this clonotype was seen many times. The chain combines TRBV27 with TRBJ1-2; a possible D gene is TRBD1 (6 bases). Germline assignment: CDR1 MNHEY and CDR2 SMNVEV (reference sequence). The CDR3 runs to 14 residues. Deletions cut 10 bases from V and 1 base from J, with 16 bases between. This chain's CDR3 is CATKKDRNNYGYTF. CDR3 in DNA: TGTGCCACCAAAAAGGACAGAAATAACTATGGCTACACCTTC.

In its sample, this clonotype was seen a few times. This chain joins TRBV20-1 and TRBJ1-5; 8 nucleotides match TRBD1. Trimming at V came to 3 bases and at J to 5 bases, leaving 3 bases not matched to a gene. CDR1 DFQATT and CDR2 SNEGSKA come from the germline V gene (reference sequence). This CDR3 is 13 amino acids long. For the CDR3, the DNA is TGCAGTGCTAGGGAACAGGGGGATCAGCCCCAGCATTTT. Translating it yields CSAREQGDQPQHF.

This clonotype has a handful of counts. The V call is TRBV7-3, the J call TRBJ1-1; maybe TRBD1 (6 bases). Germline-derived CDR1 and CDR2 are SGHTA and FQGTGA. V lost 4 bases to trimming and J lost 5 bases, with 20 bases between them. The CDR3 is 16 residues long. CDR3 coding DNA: TGTGCCAGCAGCTCCGAAGTTTTAGGGGGTCGGACTGAAGCTTTCTTT. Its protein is CASSSEVLGGRTEAFF.

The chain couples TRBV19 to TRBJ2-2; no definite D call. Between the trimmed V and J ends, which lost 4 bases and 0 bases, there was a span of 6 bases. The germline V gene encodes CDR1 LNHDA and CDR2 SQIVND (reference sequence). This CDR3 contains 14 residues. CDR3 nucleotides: TGTGCCAGTAGTACGACATCGAACACCGGGGAGCTGTTTTTT. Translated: CASSTTSNTGELFF.

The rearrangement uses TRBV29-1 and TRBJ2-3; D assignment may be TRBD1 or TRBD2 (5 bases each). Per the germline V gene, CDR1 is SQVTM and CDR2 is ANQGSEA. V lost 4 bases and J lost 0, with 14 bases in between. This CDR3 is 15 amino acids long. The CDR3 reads CSVVPGAQSTDTQYF. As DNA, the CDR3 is TGCAGCGTTGTTCCCGGGGCCCAAAGCACAGATACGCAGTATTTT.

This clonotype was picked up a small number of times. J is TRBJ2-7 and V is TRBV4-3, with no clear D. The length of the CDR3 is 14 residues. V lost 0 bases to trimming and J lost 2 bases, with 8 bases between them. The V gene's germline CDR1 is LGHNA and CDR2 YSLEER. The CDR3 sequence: CASSQDSGTYEQYF. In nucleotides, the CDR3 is TGCGCCAGCAGCCAAGATTCTGGGACCTACGAGCAGTACTTC.

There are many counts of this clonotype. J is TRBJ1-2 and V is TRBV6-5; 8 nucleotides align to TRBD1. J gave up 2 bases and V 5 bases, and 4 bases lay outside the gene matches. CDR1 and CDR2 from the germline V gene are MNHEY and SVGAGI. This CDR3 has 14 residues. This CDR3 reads CASSPDRANYGYTF. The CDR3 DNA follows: TGTGCCAGCAGTCCGGACAGGGCAAACTATGGCTACACCTTC.

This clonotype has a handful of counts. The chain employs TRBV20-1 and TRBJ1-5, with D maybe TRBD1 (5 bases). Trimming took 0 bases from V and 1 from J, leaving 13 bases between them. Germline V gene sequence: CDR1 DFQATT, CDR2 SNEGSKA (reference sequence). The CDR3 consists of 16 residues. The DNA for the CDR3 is TGCAGTGCTAGAGATAGCCGGGGGACCAGCAATCAGCCCCAGCATTTT. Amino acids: CSARDSRGTSNQPQHF.

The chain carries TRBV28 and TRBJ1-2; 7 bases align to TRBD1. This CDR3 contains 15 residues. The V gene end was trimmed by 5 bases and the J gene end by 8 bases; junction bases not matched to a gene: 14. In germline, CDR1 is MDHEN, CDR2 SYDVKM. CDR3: CASSPGDSRSVGYTF. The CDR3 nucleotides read TGTGCCAGCAGTCCCGGGGACAGCCGGAGTGTAGGCTACACCTTC.

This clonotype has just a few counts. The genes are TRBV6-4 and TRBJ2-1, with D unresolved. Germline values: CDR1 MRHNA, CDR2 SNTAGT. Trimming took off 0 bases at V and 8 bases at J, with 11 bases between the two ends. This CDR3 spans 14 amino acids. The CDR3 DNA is TGTGCCAGCAGTGACTCGAAAGCTGTCGATGAGCAGTTCTTC. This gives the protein CASSDSKAVDEQFF.